One sample yielded the 17 T cell receptor beta chains listed below, sequenced in a study. Tregs were sorted as CD4+CD25+CD127-/low cells. TCRdb re-called the 5' RACE reads with MiXCR, one entry per CDR3 protein. The data contain 35,000 to 45,000 distinct CDR3 sequences, about a fifth of them seen just once; the ten biggest clones take up approximately 4.7%. The sample taken for sequencing was Tregs sorted from a lymph node. These receptors originate from a female donor with breast cancer.

The V gene is TRBV11-2, the J gene TRBJ1-1, with a tentative D call TRBD1 (6 bases). V gave up 1 base and J gave up 10 bases, with 13 bases separating them. CDR3 length: 13 amino acids. Per germline, CDR1 SGHAT and CDR2 FQNNGV. CDR3 in amino acids: CASSLGAGGRAFF. CDR3 bases: TGTGCCAGCAGCTTAGGGGCGGGGGGGCGAGCTTTCTTT.

In DNA, the CDR3 is TGTGCCAGCAGCGTAGGGGCTAGCGGGAGCAATGAGCAGTTCTTC. Translating gives CASSVGASGSNEQFF. J is TRBJ2-1 and V is TRBV9, with TRBD2 identical over 10 bases. The germline CDR1 and CDR2 sequences are SGDLS and YYNGEE. The CDR3 length is 15 residues. The trim removed 0 bases at V and 6 bases at J, leaving 3 bases unmatched.

This clonotype was counted many times. The genes are TRBV13 and TRBJ2-5, with 9 bases matching TRBD2. V lost 2 bases to trimming and J lost 5 bases; unmatched junction nucleotides: 6. Germline CDR1 reads PRHDT; CDR2 reads FYEKMQ (reference sequence). CDR3 length: 15 amino acids. The CDR3 nucleotides read TGTGCCAGCAGCTTAAGTAGCGGGAGAGGGGAGACCCAGTACTTC. This codes for CASSLSSGRGETQYF.

The chain links TRBV27 to TRBJ2-5; D tentatively fits TRBD1 or TRBD2 (6 bases each). Germline V gives CDR1 MNHEY, CDR2 SMNVEV (reference sequence). This CDR3 has 15 residues. The germline V and J ends were trimmed by 3 bases and 1 base, with 12 bases remaining between them. CDR3 DNA: TGTGCCAGCAGTTTGACGGGGGCCATCCAAGAGACCCAGTACTTC. It is translated as CASSLTGAIQETQYF.

This clonotype was found many times. The rearrangement links TRBV28 to TRBJ2-1, with D perhaps TRBD2 (6 bases). Per germline, CDR1 MDHEN and CDR2 SYDVKM. The CDR3 covers 14 residues. V shed 6 bases and J shed 8 bases, with 17 bases lying between them. In nucleotides, the CDR3 is TGTGCCAGCAGGGGGGGATACAATGCGGATGAGCAGTTCTTC. This sequence encodes CASRGGYNADEQFF.

This clonotype was seen a few times. The chain links TRBV12-3 or TRBV12-4 to TRBJ2-7, with TRBD2 matching over 7 bases. The CDR3 covers 14 residues. With V trimmed by 2 bases and J by 3 bases, 4 bases remained unmatched. Written as DNA, the CDR3 is TGTGCCAGCAGTTTATTTGGCGGGAGCTACGAGCAGTACTTC. Encoded protein: CASSLFGGSYEQYF.

This clonotype is a singleton in its sample. A much larger clonotype is one base distant, so this may be a read error. This chain joins TRBV29-1 and TRBJ1-1; D call uncertain. In germline, CDR1 is SQVTM, CDR2 ANQGSEA. The V end lost 7 bases, the J end lost 3 bases, and 15 bases lay between the germline ends. The CDR3 is 13 residues long. The CDR3 sequence: CSADPDGYTEAFF. CDR3 DNA sequence: TGCAGCGCTGACCCGGACGGATACACTGAAGCTTTCTTT.

This clonotype was seen repeatedly, ten times or more. The gene calls are TRBV6-1 and TRBJ1-1; no definite D call. Germline V gives CDR1 MNHNS, CDR2 SASEGT. Trimming left V 8 bases short and J 4 bases short, with 11 bases between. The CDR3 is 12 residues long. The CDR3 spells CASRLGITEAFF. In nucleotides, the CDR3 is TGTGCCAGCCGATTGGGCATCACTGAAGCTTTCTTT.

This clonotype was detected ten times or more. This chain joins TRBV28 and TRBJ2-7; 9 bases match TRBD2. This CDR3 spans 14 amino acids. The germline CDR1 and CDR2 sequences are MDHEN and SYDVKM. V was pared by 2 bases and J by 3 bases, with 2 bases of the junction left unmatched. CDR3 sequence: CASSLLAGIYEQYF. The CDR3 nucleotides read TGTGCCAGCAGTTTACTAGCGGGAATCTACGAGCAGTACTTC.

A few counts support this clonotype. The chain links TRBV19 to TRBJ2-7; a weak D match, TRBD2 (5 bases). Germline CDR1 reads LNHDA; CDR2 reads SQIVND (reference sequence). CDR3 size: 16 residues. V was cut by 9 bases and J by 2 bases, with 23 bases left in between. As DNA, the CDR3 is TGTGCCAGCACTCCCGAGGCTGATACCGGGGCCTACGAGCAGTACTTC. Translation: CASTPEADTGAYEQYF.

The table lists this clonotype with many counts. The V call is TRBV28, the J call TRBJ2-1; maybe TRBD1 (6 bases). Germline V gene data show CDR1 as MDHEN and CDR2 as SYDVKM. V was cut by 6 bases and J by 3 bases, with 15 bases left in between. There are 15 residues in the CDR3. DNA of the CDR3: TGTGCCAGCAGGGAACAGGGTTCTATCTACAATGAGCAGTTCTTC. Residues: CASREQGSIYNEQFF.

This clonotype was counted ten times or more. J is TRBJ2-2 and V is TRBV29-1; the D gene is possibly TRBD1 (6 bases). The germline V gene has CDR1 SQVTM and CDR2 ANQGSEA. V lost 5 bases, J lost 1 base, and 11 bases lay in between. This CDR3 has 14 amino acids. CDR3 DNA: TGCAGCGTTCGGGGACACCAGAACACCGGGGAGCTGTTTTTT. Its translation: CSVRGHQNTGELFF.

The chain uses TRBV6-1 and TRBJ2-7; D possibly corresponds to TRBD1 (5 bases). The germline V and J ends were trimmed by 4 bases and 1 base, with 11 bases remaining between them. This CDR3 contains 14 residues. The germline gives CDR1 MNHNS, CDR2 SASEGT. The CDR3 loop reads CASSGHRRSYEQYF. The CDR3 bases are TGTGCCAGCAGTGGACACAGGCGTTCCTACGAGCAGTACTTC.

About this clonotype itself: Possible read error: a much larger clone is one base away. The rearrangement uses TRBV4-1 and TRBJ1-1; D is possibly TRBD1 (5 bases). In germline, CDR1 is MGHRA, CDR2 YSYEKL. Deletions cut 0 bases from V and 6 bases from J, with 14 bases between. The CDR3 is made up of 15 amino acids. The CDR3 loop reads CASSQDAGRGAEAFF. DNA for the CDR3: TGCGCCAGCAGCCAAGATGCCGGGCGAGGGGCTGAAGCTTTCTTT.

This clonotype was counted ten times or more. J is TRBJ2-1 and V is TRBV5-1; 10 bases are shared with TRBD2. V shed 2 bases and J 2 bases; nucleotides not matched to a gene: 4. The V gene's germline CDR1 is SGHRS and CDR2 YFSETQ. CDR3 length: 16 amino acids. CDR3 coding DNA: TGCGCCAGCAGCTTCCCTAGCGGGAGCACCTACAATGAGCAGTTCTTC. The encoded protein is CASSFPSGSTYNEQFF.

This clonotype was detected many times. V and J are TRBV9 and TRBJ2-7, with 14 bases fitting TRBD2. This CDR3 is 17 amino acids long. Looked up from germline, CDR1 is SGDLS and CDR2 is YYNGEE. V shed 0 bases and J 3 bases; nucleotides not matched to a gene: 5. CDR3 sequence reads: CASSVATTSGRGYEQYF. In DNA form, the CDR3 reads TGTGCCAGCAGCGTAGCTACGACTAGCGGGAGGGGCTACGAGCAGTACTTC.

Details on this clonotype: Given a much more abundant clone one base away, this may be a read error. V gene TRBV4-1 combines with J gene TRBJ2-7; 10 nucleotides line up with TRBD1. Unmatched junction bases numbered 11, after V lost 4 bases and J lost 5 bases. The germline V gene encodes CDR1 MGHRA and CDR2 YSYEKL. This CDR3 region has 16 residues. The CDR3: CASSPSKRTGGHEQYF. Here the CDR3 DNA reads TGCGCCAGCAGCCCATCTAAAAGGACAGGGGGGCACGAGCAGTACTTC.